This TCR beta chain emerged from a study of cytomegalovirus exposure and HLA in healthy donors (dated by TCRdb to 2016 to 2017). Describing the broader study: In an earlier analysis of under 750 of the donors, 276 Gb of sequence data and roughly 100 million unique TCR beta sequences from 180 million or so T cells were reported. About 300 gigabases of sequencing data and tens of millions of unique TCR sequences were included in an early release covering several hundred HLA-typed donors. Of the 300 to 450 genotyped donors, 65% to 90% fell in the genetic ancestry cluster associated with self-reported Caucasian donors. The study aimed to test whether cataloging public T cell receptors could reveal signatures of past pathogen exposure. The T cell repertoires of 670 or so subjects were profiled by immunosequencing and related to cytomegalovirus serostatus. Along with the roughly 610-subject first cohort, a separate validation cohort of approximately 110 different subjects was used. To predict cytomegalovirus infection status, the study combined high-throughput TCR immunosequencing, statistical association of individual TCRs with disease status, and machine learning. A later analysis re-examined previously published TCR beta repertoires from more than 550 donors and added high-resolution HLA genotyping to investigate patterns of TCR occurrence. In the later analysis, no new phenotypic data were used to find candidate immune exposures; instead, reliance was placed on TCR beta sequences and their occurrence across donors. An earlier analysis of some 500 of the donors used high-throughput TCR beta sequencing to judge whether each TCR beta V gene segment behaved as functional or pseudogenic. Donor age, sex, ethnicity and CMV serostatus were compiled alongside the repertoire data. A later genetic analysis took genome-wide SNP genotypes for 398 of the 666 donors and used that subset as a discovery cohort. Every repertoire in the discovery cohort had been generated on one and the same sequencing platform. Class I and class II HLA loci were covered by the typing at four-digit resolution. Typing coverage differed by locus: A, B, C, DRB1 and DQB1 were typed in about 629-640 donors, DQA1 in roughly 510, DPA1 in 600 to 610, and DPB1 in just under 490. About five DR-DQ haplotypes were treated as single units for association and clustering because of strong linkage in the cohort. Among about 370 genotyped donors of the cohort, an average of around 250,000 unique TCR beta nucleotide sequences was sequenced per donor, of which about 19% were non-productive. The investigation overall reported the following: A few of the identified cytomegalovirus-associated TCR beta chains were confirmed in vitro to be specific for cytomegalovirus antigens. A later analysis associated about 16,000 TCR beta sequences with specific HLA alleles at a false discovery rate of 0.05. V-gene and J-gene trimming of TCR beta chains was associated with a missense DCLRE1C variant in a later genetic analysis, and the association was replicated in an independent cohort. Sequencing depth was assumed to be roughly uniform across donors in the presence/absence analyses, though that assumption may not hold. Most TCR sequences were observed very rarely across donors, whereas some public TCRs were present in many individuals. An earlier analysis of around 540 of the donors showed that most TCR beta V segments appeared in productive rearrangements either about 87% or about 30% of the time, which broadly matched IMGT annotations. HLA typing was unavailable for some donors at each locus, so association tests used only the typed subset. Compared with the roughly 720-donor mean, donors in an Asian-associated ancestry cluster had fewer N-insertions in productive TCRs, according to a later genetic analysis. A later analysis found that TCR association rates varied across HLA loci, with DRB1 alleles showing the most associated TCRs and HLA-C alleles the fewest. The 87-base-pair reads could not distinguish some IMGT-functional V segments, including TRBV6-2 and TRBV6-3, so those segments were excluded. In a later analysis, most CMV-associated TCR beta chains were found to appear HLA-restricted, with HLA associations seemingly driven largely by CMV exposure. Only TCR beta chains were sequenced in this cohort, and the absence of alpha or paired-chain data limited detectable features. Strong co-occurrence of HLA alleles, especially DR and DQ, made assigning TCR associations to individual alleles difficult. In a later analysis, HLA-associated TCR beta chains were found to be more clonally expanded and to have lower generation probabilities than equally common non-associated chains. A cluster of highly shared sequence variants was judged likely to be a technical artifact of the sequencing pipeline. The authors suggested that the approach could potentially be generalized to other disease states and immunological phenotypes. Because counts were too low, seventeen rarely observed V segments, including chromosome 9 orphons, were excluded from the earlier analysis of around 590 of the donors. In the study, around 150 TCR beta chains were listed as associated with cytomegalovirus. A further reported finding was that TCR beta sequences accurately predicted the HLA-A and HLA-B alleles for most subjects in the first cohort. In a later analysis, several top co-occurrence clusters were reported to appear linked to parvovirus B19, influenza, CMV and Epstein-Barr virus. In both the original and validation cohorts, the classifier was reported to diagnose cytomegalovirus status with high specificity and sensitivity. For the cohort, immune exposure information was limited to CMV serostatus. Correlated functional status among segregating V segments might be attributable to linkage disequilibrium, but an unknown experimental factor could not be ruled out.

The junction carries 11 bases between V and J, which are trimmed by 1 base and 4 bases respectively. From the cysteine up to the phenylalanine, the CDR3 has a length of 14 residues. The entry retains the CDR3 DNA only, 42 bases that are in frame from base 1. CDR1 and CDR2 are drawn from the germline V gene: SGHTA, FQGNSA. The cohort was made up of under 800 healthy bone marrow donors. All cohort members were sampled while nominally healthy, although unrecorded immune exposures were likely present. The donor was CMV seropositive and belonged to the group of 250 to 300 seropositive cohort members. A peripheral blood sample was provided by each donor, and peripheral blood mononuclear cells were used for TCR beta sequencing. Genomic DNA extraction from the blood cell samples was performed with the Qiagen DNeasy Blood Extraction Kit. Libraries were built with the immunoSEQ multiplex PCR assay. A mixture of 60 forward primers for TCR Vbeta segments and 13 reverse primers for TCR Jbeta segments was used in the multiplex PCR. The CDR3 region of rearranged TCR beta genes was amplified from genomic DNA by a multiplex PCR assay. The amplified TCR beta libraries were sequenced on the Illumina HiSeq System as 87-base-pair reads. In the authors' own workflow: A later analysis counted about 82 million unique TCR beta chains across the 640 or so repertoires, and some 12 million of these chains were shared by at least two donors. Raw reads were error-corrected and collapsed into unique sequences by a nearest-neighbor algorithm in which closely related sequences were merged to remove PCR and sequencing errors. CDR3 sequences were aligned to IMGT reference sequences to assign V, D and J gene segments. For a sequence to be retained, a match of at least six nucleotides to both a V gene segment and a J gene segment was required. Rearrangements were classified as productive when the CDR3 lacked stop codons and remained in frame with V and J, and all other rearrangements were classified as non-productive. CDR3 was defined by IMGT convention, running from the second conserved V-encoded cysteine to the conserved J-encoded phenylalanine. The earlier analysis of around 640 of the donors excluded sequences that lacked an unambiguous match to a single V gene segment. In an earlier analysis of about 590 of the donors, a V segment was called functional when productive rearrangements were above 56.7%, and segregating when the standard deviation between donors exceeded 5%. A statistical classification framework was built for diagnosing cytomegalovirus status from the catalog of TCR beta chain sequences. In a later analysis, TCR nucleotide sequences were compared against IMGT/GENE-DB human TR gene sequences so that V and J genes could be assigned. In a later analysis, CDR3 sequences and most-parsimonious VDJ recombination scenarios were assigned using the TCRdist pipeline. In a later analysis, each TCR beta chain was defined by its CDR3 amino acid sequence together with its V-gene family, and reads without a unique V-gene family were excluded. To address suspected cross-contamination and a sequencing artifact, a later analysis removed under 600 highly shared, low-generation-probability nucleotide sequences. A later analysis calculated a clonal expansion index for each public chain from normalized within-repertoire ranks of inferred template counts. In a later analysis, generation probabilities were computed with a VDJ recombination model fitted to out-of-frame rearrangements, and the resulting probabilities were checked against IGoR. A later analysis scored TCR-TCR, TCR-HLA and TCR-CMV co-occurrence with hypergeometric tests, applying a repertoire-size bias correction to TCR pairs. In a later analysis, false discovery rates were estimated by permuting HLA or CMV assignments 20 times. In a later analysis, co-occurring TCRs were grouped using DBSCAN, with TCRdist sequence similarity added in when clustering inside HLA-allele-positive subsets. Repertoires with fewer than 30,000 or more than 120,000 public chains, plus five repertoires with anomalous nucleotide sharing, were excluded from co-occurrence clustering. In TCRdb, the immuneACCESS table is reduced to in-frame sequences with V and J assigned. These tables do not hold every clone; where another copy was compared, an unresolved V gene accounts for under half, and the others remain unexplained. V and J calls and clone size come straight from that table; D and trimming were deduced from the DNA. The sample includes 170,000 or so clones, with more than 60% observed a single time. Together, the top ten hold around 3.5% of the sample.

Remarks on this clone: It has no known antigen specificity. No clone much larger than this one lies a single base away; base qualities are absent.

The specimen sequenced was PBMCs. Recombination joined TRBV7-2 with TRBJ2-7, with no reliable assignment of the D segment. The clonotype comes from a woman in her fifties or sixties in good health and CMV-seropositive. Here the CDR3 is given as CASSLDVTVYEQYF. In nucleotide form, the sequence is TGTGCCAGCAGCTTAGACGTCACAGTATACGAGCAGTACTTC.